Listed below are T cell receptor beta chains from one sample, sequenced in a study of CD8+CD57+ T cells in acquired aplastic anemia. TCRdb recomputed calls from the reads with MiXCR, one row per CDR3 protein. The table lists around 130,000 distinct CDR3 sequences, 55% to 70% of them singletons, with 29% in the top ten. The sample comprised sorted CD4+, CD8+, or CD8+CD57+ T cells (not recorded which) from PBMCs. The receptor set was obtained from a human donor with aplastic anemia. CDR3s include the opening cysteine and the closing phenylalanine or tryptophan. D genes are given only for firm matches. Part of the rows lack a size; the others show once, few, many or a class for expanded clones.

v_gene	abundance	d_gene	j_gene	CDR3nt	CDR3aa
TRBV6-1	NA	TRBD2	TRBJ2-7	TGTGCCAGGGGACTGGCGGGAGACGAGCAGTACTTC	CARGLAGDEQYF
TRBV24-1	NA	TRBD1	TRBJ1-5	TGTGCCACCGGAGATGGGACAGATTATAGCAATCAGCCCCAGCATTTT	CATGDGTDYSNQPQHF
TRBV29-1	NA	TRBD2	TRBJ2-1	TGCAGCGTTGAAAGGGAGGGCTCCTACAATGAGCAGTTCTTC	CSVEREGSYNEQFF
TRBV12-3/TRBV12-4	many	TRBD2	TRBJ2-1	TGTGCCAGCAGTTATATAGCGGGAGGATACAATGAGCAGTTCTTC	CASSYIAGGYNEQFF
TRBV7-8	NA	NA	TRBJ2-1	TGTGCCAGCAGCTTAAGGGTGAGCTCCTACAATGAGCAGTTCTTC	CASSLRVSSYNEQFF
TRBV4-2	NA	TRBD2	TRBJ2-1	TGTGCCAGCAGCCTTAGCGGGATCACCGGCGATGAGCAGTTCTTC	CASSLSGITGDEQFF
TRBV7-9	many	TRBD2	TRBJ2-5	TGTGCCAGCAGCCCTCCGGCTAGCGGGCAAGAGACCCAGTACTTC	CASSPPASGQETQYF
TRBV3-1	NA	TRBD1	TRBJ2-1	TGTGCCAGCAGCCAAGATCGCAGGACAGGGTACAATGAGCAGTTCTTC	CASSQDRRTGYNEQFF
TRBV2	few	NA	TRBJ2-1	TGTGCCAGCAGTGAAGGGACAGCGACCTACAATGAGCAGTTCTTC	CASSEGTATYNEQFF
TRBV15	many	NA	TRBJ1-2	TGTGCCACCAGCAGAGCACCCCAGTGGAACTATGGCTACACCTTC	CATSRAPQWNYGYTF
TRBV12-3/TRBV12-4	NA	NA	TRBJ2-7	TGTGCCAGCAGTTACTATGGCGAGCAGTACTTC	CASSYYGEQYF
TRBV9	once	NA	TRBJ1-2	TGTGCCAGCAGCGTAGAAGCAGGGAACGGCTACACCTTC	CASSVEAGNGYTF
TRBV29-1	NA	NA	TRBJ2-7	TGCAGCCCCGAATGTTACCCGGATTCCTACGAGCAGTACTTC	CSPECYPDSYEQYF
TRBV20-1	NA	TRBD1	TRBJ2-2	TGCAGTGCTTATACTCGGACAGGGACGTCGGCCGGGGAGCTGTTTTTT	CSAYTRTGTSAGELFF
TRBV3-1	few	NA	TRBJ1-1	TGTGCCAGCAGCCAAACCGTTTTCACTGAAGCTTTCTTT	CASSQTVFTEAFF
TRBV20-1	NA	TRBD1	TRBJ1-2	TGCAGTGCTGCCCAGGGGGACGTTGGCTACACCTTC	CSAAQGDVGYTF
TRBV14	NA	NA	TRBJ1-1	TGTGCCAGCAGCCAAGTCCCGAGGCAGGCGAACACTGAAGCTTTCTTT	CASSQVPRQANTEAFF
TRBV7-9	NA	NA	TRBJ2-3	TGTGCCAGCAGCTTCAACTCGGGTGATACGCAGTATTTT	CASSFNSGDTQYF
TRBV5-6	NA	NA	TRBJ2-7	TGTGCCAGCAGCTTAGGCGCCAGAGACTACGAGCAGTACTTC	CASSLGARDYEQYF
TRBV20-1	NA	TRBD2	TRBJ2-2	TGCAGTGCTCCTGGGACTAGCGGAGGGACCGGGGAGCTGTTTTTT	CSAPGTSGGTGELFF
TRBV7-9	medium-sized	NA	TRBJ1-1	TGTGCCATCCCGGGGAGCGGTGAAGCTTTCTTT	CAIPGSGEAFF
TRBV15	many	NA	TRBJ2-6	TGTGCCACCAGCGGCGGGGTAGATACCTCTGGGGCCAACGTCCTGACTTTC	CATSGGVDTSGANVLTF
TRBV5-1	NA	NA	TRBJ1-3	TGCGCCAGCAGCATTGGGTCAGGCTCTGGAAACACCATATATTTT	CASSIGSGSGNTIYF
TRBV6-5	NA	TRBD2	TRBJ2-7	TGTGCCAGCAGTTACTCTAGCGGGGGGACGTACGAGCAGTACTTC	CASSYSSGGTYEQYF
TRBV27	NA	NA	TRBJ1-5	TGTGCCAGCAGTTTCCGGGGGGGCACAACCTCGAGCAATCAGCCCCAGCATTTT	CASSFRGGTTSSNQPQHF
TRBV6-1	NA	TRBD1	TRBJ1-6	TGTGCCACCTCGACCGGGACAGGGGATTCACCCCTCCACTTT	CATSTGTGDSPLHF
TRBV29-1	many	TRBD1	TRBJ1-2	TGCAGCGTCGGGACAGACAAGAAAAATAACTATGGCTACACCTTC	CSVGTDKKNNYGYTF
TRBV9	NA	NA	TRBJ1-2	TGTGCCAGCAGCGGCCAACAGGGTTATGGCTACACCTTC	CASSGQQGYGYTF
TRBV7-9	NA	NA	TRBJ2-3	TGTGCCAGCAGCTTGGACAGGGAGGGTACGCAGTATTTT	CASSLDREGTQYF
TRBV10-3	few	TRBD1	TRBJ2-7	TGTGCCATCAGTGGTGGGGACAGGGCGGTCTACGAGCAGTACTTC	CAISGGDRAVYEQYF
TRBV2	many	NA	TRBJ1-1	TGTGCCAGCAAGTCCCCGGGCCTTAACACTGAAGCTTTCTTT	CASKSPGLNTEAFF
TRBV24-1	NA	NA	TRBJ2-1	TGTGCCACCAGTCGAGGCCGAGAAGTCGATGAGCAGTTCTTC	CATSRGREVDEQFF
TRBV15	NA	NA	TRBJ2-1	TGTGCCACCAGCGACGTTTCGAGCTCCTACAATGAGCAGTTCTTC	CATSDVSSSYNEQFF
TRBV2	NA	TRBD2	TRBJ2-5	TGTGCCAGCACTCGCCCTAGCGGGGGGGCCCAGTACTTC	CASTRPSGGAQYF
TRBV7-3	NA	TRBD2	TRBJ2-3	TGTGCCAGCAGACCCCCGGGACTAGCCTCAGATACGCAGTATTTT	CASRPPGLASDTQYF
TRBV10-3	NA	NA	TRBJ1-2	TGTGCCATCACCCCGAGTGGGGGGTTTTGGTCCGATGGCTACACCTTC	CAITPSGGFWSDGYTF
TRBV25-1	NA	NA	TRBJ1-1	TGTGCCAGCAGTGCGCCGGGACATTCGAACACTGAAGCTTTCTTT	CASSAPGHSNTEAFF
TRBV5-1	many	NA	TRBJ2-7	TGCGCCAGCAGCTTGGCAGGTCTCTCCTACGAGCAGTACTTC	CASSLAGLSYEQYF
TRBV7-9	many	TRBD2	TRBJ2-1	TGTGCCAGCAGCTTCCCAGCGGGGGGGGACAATGAGCAGTTCTTC	CASSFPAGGDNEQFF
TRBV29-1	NA	NA	TRBJ1-5	TGCAGCTACCTACAGGGAGTAGGGCAGCCCCAGCATTTT	CSYLQGVGQPQHF